Each of the 3 T cell receptor beta chains below was sequenced from the same sample in a study of vaccination and CD4 T cells after COVID-19. This sample's treatment: approximately 10-day PBMC culture with coronavirus spike peptide pools or control peptides (ViraFEST assay). Before the COVID-19 pandemic (2011-2018), CD4+ T cells were obtained from the unexposed donor. Their specific antigens are unknown. The assay that was used to sequence DNA from cultured CD4+ T cells was the Oncomine TCR Beta short-read assay. Genomic DNA was isolated from CD4+ T cells that had been cultured. TCRdb reprocessed the PCR reads via MiXCR and lists one record per CDR3 protein. The sample shows about 9,500 distinct CDR3 sequences, around a third of them seen only once. Specimen: CD4+ T cells from blood, cultured in vitro. Receptors originate from a human donor in good health.

V gene TRBV20-1 combines with J gene TRBJ2-5; TRBD2 agrees at 10 bases. With 3 bases clipped from V and 4 bases from J, the junction kept 8 bases outside the gene matches. CDR3 length: 15 residues. Germline-derived CDR1 and CDR2 are DFQATT and SNEGSKA (reference sequence). The CDR3: CSASPAGGRRETQYF. The CDR3 DNA is TGCAGTGCTAGCCCAGCGGGAGGGAGGAGAGAGACCCAGTACTTC.

This clonotype was detected only a few times. The chain links TRBV24-1 to TRBJ2-3; the match to TRBD2 covers 11 bases. The J segment lost 0 bases and the V segment lost 4 bases, leaving 5 bases of the junction unmatched. This CDR3 contains 17 residues. The germline V gene has CDR1 KGHDR and CDR2 SFDVKD. CDR3 loop: CATSDQGLAVSTDTQYF. The CDR3, as DNA: TGTGCCACCAGTGACCAGGGACTAGCGGTTAGCACAGATACGCAGTATTTT.

The chain links TRBV20-1 to TRBJ2-6; weak D call: TRBD2 (5 bases). The V and J ends lost 4 bases and 2 bases respectively, with 9 bases between them. CDR3 length: 14 amino acids. Per germline, CDR1 DFQATT and CDR2 SNEGSKA (reference sequence). As DNA, the CDR3 is TGCAGTGCTACGGGATTTGCTGGGGCCAACGTCCTGACTTTC. It translates to CSATGFAGANVLTF.